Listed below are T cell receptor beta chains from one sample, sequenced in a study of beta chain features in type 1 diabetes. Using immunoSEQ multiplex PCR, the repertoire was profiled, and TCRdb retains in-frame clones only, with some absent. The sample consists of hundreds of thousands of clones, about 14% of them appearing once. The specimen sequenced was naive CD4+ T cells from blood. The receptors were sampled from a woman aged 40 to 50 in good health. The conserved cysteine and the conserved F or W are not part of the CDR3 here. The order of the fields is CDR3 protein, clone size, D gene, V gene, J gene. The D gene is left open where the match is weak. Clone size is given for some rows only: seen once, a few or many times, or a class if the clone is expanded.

cdr3_aa: ASIADRGHEQY
clone_size: few
d_call: TRBD1
v_call: TRBV19
j_call: TRBJ2-7

cdr3_aa: ASSLGLYNSPLH
clone_size: few
d_call: .
v_call: TRBV27
j_call: TRBJ1-6

cdr3_aa: ASSGGGSTDTQY
clone_size: .
d_call: TRBD2
v_call: TRBV5-1
j_call: TRBJ2-3

cdr3_aa: ASSLGIPDPPPLH
clone_size: .
d_call: .
v_call: TRBV7-4
j_call: TRBJ1-6

cdr3_aa: ASSLLRGQGANQPQH
clone_size: .
d_call: TRBD1
v_call: TRBV7-8
j_call: TRBJ1-5

cdr3_aa: ASSLDPGTSGVSYEQY
clone_size: .
d_call: TRBD2
v_call: TRBV5-1
j_call: TRBJ2-7

cdr3_aa: ASSLGTGGMKTQY
clone_size: few
d_call: TRBD1
v_call: TRBV13
j_call: TRBJ2-5

cdr3_aa: ASSVAQDTQY
clone_size: few
d_call: .
v_call: TRBV9
j_call: TRBJ2-3

cdr3_aa: ASTVTGELF
clone_size: few
d_call: .
v_call: TRBV19
j_call: TRBJ2-2

cdr3_aa: ASSSDLAGGETQY
clone_size: few
d_call: TRBD1
v_call: TRBV5-4
j_call: TRBJ2-5

cdr3_aa: ASSTRQGGHTEAF
clone_size: few
d_call: TRBD1
v_call: TRBV19
j_call: TRBJ1-1

cdr3_aa: ASRGGASYNEQF
clone_size: few
d_call: .
v_call: TRBV7-2
j_call: TRBJ2-1

cdr3_aa: ASSLVWQATNYEQY
clone_size: few
d_call: .
v_call: TRBV11-2
j_call: TRBJ2-7

cdr3_aa: ASSSPTDNQETQY
clone_size: few
d_call: .
v_call: TRBV7-2
j_call: TRBJ2-5

cdr3_aa: ASSLAGGMGTEAF
clone_size: few
d_call: TRBD1
v_call: TRBV5-1
j_call: TRBJ1-1

cdr3_aa: ASLSGRVETQY
clone_size: few
d_call: TRBD2
v_call: TRBV2
j_call: TRBJ2-5

cdr3_aa: ASSVRAGGSGEQF
clone_size: .
d_call: TRBD2
v_call: TRBV9
j_call: TRBJ2-1

cdr3_aa: ASSPTTADNQPQH
clone_size: few
d_call: .
v_call: TRBV18
j_call: TRBJ1-5

cdr3_aa: ASSLIIGGYEQY
clone_size: few
d_call: .
v_call: TRBV7-2
j_call: TRBJ2-7

cdr3_aa: ASSLGEDTQY
clone_size: few
d_call: .
v_call: TRBV5-1
j_call: TRBJ2-3

cdr3_aa: ASSQDPSFGTSAYEQY
clone_size: few
d_call: TRBD2
v_call: TRBV4-1
j_call: TRBJ2-7

cdr3_aa: SATVSEKLF
clone_size: few
d_call: .
v_call: TRBV20-1
j_call: TRBJ1-4

cdr3_aa: AIGGGNSPLH
clone_size: few
d_call: .
v_call: TRBV10-3
j_call: TRBJ1-6

cdr3_aa: ASSGQGGVDEQF
clone_size: few
d_call: .
v_call: TRBV2
j_call: TRBJ2-1

cdr3_aa: ASSVGTSGHRGRTGELF
clone_size: few
d_call: TRBD1
v_call: TRBV9
j_call: TRBJ2-2

cdr3_aa: ASSTGDYGYT
clone_size: many
d_call: TRBD1
v_call: TRBV6-6
j_call: TRBJ1-2

cdr3_aa: ASSPRVSRGGPGPY
clone_size: .
d_call: TRBD2
v_call: TRBV18
j_call: TRBJ2-3

cdr3_aa: ASSPRQGGTEAF
clone_size: .
d_call: TRBD1
v_call: TRBV6-6
j_call: TRBJ1-1

cdr3_aa: ASDTSGGLGTQY
clone_size: few
d_call: TRBD2
v_call: TRBV5-1
j_call: TRBJ2-5

cdr3_aa: ASKSGLAGFNEQF
clone_size: .
d_call: TRBD2
v_call: TRBV6-1
j_call: TRBJ2-1

cdr3_aa: ASSPRQGGTGELF
clone_size: few
d_call: TRBD1
v_call: TRBV7-9
j_call: TRBJ2-2

cdr3_aa: ATATATWTEAF
clone_size: few
d_call: .
v_call: TRBV10-3
j_call: TRBJ1-1

cdr3_aa: ASSQDVRSTDTQY
clone_size: .
d_call: .
v_call: TRBV4-1
j_call: TRBJ2-3

cdr3_aa: ASKGQTISNQPQH
clone_size: few
d_call: TRBD1
v_call: TRBV2
j_call: TRBJ1-5

cdr3_aa: ASSFGHLSYEQY
clone_size: .
d_call: .
v_call: TRBV5-4
j_call: TRBJ2-7

cdr3_aa: ASSDVRWGGF
clone_size: .
d_call: .
v_call: TRBV2
j_call: TRBJ1-4

cdr3_aa: ASSEAGLLGPNYGYT
clone_size: .
d_call: .
v_call: TRBV2
j_call: TRBJ1-2

cdr3_aa: ASRSGGGEQF
clone_size: .
d_call: TRBD1
v_call: TRBV7-2
j_call: TRBJ2-1

cdr3_aa: ASKFAGGSYEQY
clone_size: few
d_call: .
v_call: TRBV19
j_call: TRBJ2-7

cdr3_aa: ASSLGLAGGTDTQY
clone_size: .
d_call: TRBD2
v_call: TRBV5-1
j_call: TRBJ2-3

cdr3_aa: ASSRDRGGIYGYT
clone_size: .
d_call: TRBD1
v_call: TRBV5-1
j_call: TRBJ1-2

cdr3_aa: ASSPPSRGGTEAF
clone_size: .
d_call: .
v_call: TRBV18
j_call: TRBJ1-1

cdr3_aa: ASSYPSGLAGAEQF
clone_size: .
d_call: TRBD2
v_call: TRBV6-5
j_call: TRBJ2-1

cdr3_aa: ASSVRGYEQY
clone_size: few
d_call: .
v_call: TRBV6-1
j_call: TRBJ2-7

cdr3_aa: ASSLATGSGANVLT
clone_size: few
d_call: TRBD1
v_call: TRBV5-1
j_call: TRBJ2-6